The 9 T cell receptor beta chains listed next were all sequenced from one sample in a study of identical twins. TCRdb used MiXCR to reprocess the 5' RACE reads, holding one entry per CDR3 protein. The table records roughly 770,000 distinct CDR3 sequences, 15% to 20% of them present only once. These data were likewise used in another study, on T cells expressing NK-cell markers.

The material sequenced was PBMCs. The source is a woman aged 18-29 years in good health.

Only a few counts were recorded for this clonotype. The J gene is TRBJ2-4, the V gene TRBV3-1; D tentatively fits TRBD1 or TRBD2 (6 bases each). Germline V gene lookup returns CDR1 LGHDT and CDR2 YNNKEL (reference sequence). This CDR3 comprises 16 residues. V lost 7 bases to trimming and J lost 2 bases, with 18 bases between them. The CDR3: CASTKRGAGTKNIQYF. In DNA, the CDR3 is TGTGCCAGCACCAAAAGGGGGGCTGGGACCAAAAACATTCAGTACTTC.

This rearrangement joins TRBV5-1 to TRBJ2-7; TRBD2 aligns across 8 bases. CDR1 is SGHRS and CDR2 is YFSETQ in the germline V gene. The CDR3 length is 16 residues. V lost 4 bases and J lost 2; bases outside the gene matches: 11. CDR3 residues: CASSRTLAATTYEQYF. In DNA, the CDR3 is TGCGCCAGCAGCCGTACACTAGCGGCCACTACCTACGAGCAGTACTTC. Drawing the rest from reference TRBV5-1 and TRBJ2-7, the complete variable domain is KAGVTQTPRYLIKTRGQQVTLSCSPISGHRSVSWYQQTPGQGLQFLFEYFSETQRNKGNFPGRFSGRQFSNSRSEMNVSTLELGDSALYLCASSRTLAATTYEQYFGPGTRLTVT.

The rearrangement uses TRBV25-1 and TRBJ1-1; 11 nucleotides agree with TRBD1. CDR1 and CDR2 (germline): MGHDK, SYGVNS. The junction had 4 bases not matched to a gene; V was cut back by 6 bases and J by 4 bases. The CDR3 has 14 amino acids. In DNA, the CDR3 is TGTGCCAGCAGGGACAGGGGGCAGAGCACTGAAGCTTTCTTT. Protein product: CASRDRGQSTEAFF.

This chain joins TRBV5-1 and TRBJ2-1; D may match TRBD1 or TRBD2 (5 bases each). CDR3 size: 16 residues. Germline V gene sequence: CDR1 SGHRS, CDR2 YFSETQ. The V gene lost 4 bases and the J gene lost 3 bases, with 17 bases spanning the gap. The CDR3 here is CASSRDGAAYYNEQFF. Written as DNA, the CDR3 is TGCGCCAGCAGCCGAGACGGGGCAGCCTACTACAATGAGCAGTTCTTC.

The rearrangement uses TRBV7-9 and TRBJ2-1, with D perhaps assigned TRBD1 or TRBD2 (7 bases each). In germline, CDR1 is SEHNR, CDR2 FQNEAQ (reference sequence). V lost 5 bases and J 9 bases, leaving 26 bases between the germline ends. The CDR3 is 17 residues long. CDR3 nucleotides: TGTGCCAGCAGCCCAGATATTGTCGACAGGGAGGGGTTTGAGCAGTTCTTC. Amino acid sequence: CASSPDIVDREGFEQFF.

This clonotype was recorded a few times. The rearrangement links TRBV6-1 to TRBJ2-1; TRBD1 agrees at 11 bases. In germline, CDR1 is MNHNS, CDR2 SASEGT. The CDR3 sequence is 17 residues long. V shed 7 bases and J 10 bases; nucleotides not matched to a gene: 18. The CDR3 reads CASKQRKSGQGAHEQFF. As DNA, the CDR3 is TGTGCCAGCAAACAGAGAAAGTCTGGACAGGGGGCGCACGAGCAGTTCTTC.

The chain recombines TRBV27 with TRBJ2-1; 9 positions agree with TRBD1. The junction had 7 bases not matched to a gene; V was cut back by 2 bases and J by 5 bases. From germline, CDR1 is MNHEY and CDR2 SMNVEV (reference sequence). The CDR3 contains 16 residues. In DNA form, the CDR3 reads TGTGCCAGCAGTTTAATCACAGGGGGCCCGGACAATGAGCAGTTCTTC. Amino acids: CASSLITGGPDNEQFF.

This chain links TRBV6-5 with TRBJ1-6; D remains unclear. CDR1 and CDR2 from the germline V gene are MNHEY and SVGAGI. Trimming took off 8 bases at V and 8 bases at J, with 10 bases between the two ends. The CDR3 runs 12 residues. As DNA, the CDR3 is TGTGCCAGCTGCCGGGGAGATTCACCCCTCCACTTT. Its translation is CASCRGDSPLHF.

The chain employs TRBV5-1 and TRBJ1-3; perhaps TRBD1 as D (5 bases). This CDR3 has 13 amino acids. Trimming removed 5 bases at V and 0 bases at J, with 6 bases between. The V gene's germline CDR1 is SGHRS and CDR2 YFSETQ. CDR3 protein: CASRGASGNTIYF. The CDR3, as DNA: TGCGCCAGCAGAGGGGCCTCTGGAAACACCATATATTTT.